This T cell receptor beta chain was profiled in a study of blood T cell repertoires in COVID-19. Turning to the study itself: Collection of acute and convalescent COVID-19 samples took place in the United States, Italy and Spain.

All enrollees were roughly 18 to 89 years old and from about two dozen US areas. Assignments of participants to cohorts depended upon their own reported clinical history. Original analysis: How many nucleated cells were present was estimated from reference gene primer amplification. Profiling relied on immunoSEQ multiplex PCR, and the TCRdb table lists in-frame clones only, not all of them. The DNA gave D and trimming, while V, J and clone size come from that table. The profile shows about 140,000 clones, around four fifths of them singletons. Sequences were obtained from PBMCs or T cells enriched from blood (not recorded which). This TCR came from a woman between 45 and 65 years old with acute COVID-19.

CDR3: CASSLQPNTEAFF. Written as DNA, the CDR3 is TGTGCCAGCAGCCTACAGCCGAACACTGAAGCTTTCTTT. This chain links TRBV3-1 (or the pseudogene TRBV3-2) with TRBJ1-1; D gene uncertain. V was clipped by 4 bases and J by 1 base, with 7 bases between them. CDR1 LGHDT and CDR2 YNNKEL come from the germline V gene (reference sequence). The CDR3 covers 13 residues.